This TCR beta chain emerged from a study of shared clonotypes between healthy human individuals. The CD4+ fraction was divided into a CD45RA+ naive subset and a CD45RA-negative memory subset. Regarding this clone: Its antigen is currently unknown.

TCRdb's copy holds only in-frame clones and misses some; the assay was immunoSEQ multiplex PCR. The sample has about 1.1 million clones; approximately 80% are singletons. From germline, CDR1 is MNHNS and CDR2 SASEGT. The CDR3 sequence is 14 residues long. V dropped 7 bases and J dropped 5; count of bases not matched to a gene: 5. General observations from the study: Larger estimated richness was generally recorded for naive subsets relative to memory subsets. Blood alone was sampled, and tissue repertoires likely differ.

The sequence came from a man aged 18 to 30 in good health. Some clones in this sample may be carry-over from other donors' samples. The V gene is TRBV6-1, the J gene TRBJ2-2; 9 bases fit TRBD2. The sequenced material came from memory CD4+ T cells from PBMCs. The subset was: CD45RA-negative fraction. CDR3 coding DNA: TGTGCCAGCACGCGGCTAGCGGGAACCGGGGAGCTGTTTTTT. Its translation is CASTRLAGTGELFF.